These 25 T cell receptor beta chains share one sample of origin, sequenced in a study of cytomegalovirus exposure and HLA in healthy donors. The PCR was carried out with 60 Vbeta primers and 13 Jbeta primers. Sequencing used immunoSEQ multiplex PCR; TCRdb keeps in-frame clones, though not all of them. The sample includes under 200,000 clones, around three quarters of them seen just once. The sequencing sample was made of PBMCs. These receptors all stem from a woman aged 45 to 65 in good health and CMV-seronegative.

This clone was detected once. The chain couples TRBV5-5 to TRBJ1-1, with D hard to call. The CDR3 is made up of 14 amino acids. Germline CDR1 is SGHKS and CDR2 is YYEKEE (reference sequence). The V and J ends lost 0 bases and 1 base respectively, with 7 bases between them. The CDR3 region has the DNA TGTGCCAGCAGCTTGGGCTATGGGAACACTGAAGCTTTCTTT. It is translated as CASSLGYGNTEAFF.

The chain is built from TRBV7-2 and TRBJ2-5; 10 bases fit TRBD1. Unmatched junction bases numbered 8, after V lost 5 bases and J lost 5 bases. The CDR3 is made up of 15 amino acids. Germline V gene data show CDR1 as SGHTA and CDR2 as FQGNSA. CDR3 residues: CASSVGQGLGETQYF. CDR3 sequence (DNA): TGTGCCAGCAGCGTGGGACAGGGGTTAGGTGAGACCCAGTACTTC.

The chain joins TRBV5-1 to TRBJ2-3; possibly TRBD1 for D (5 bases). The CDR3 is 16 amino acids. V gave up 0 bases and J gave up 0 bases, with 11 bases separating them. CDR1 and CDR2 (germline): SGHRS, YFSETQ. CDR3 DNA: TGCGCCAGCAGCTTGGAAGGGGCCGCTAGCACAGATACGCAGTATTTT. Translation gives CASSLEGAASTDTQYF.

The J gene is TRBJ1-5, the V gene TRBV7-4, with D unresolved. The length of the CDR3 is 17 residues. Deletions cut 6 bases from V and 5 bases from J, with 23 bases between. Germline V gene sequence: CDR1 SGHVT, CDR2 SQSDAQ. The CDR3 bases are TGTGCCAGCAGGGGCTACGGGGATCAGATAGTCGATCAGCCCCAGCATTTT. Encoded protein: CASRGYGDQIVDQPQHF.

The chain carries TRBV4-2 and TRBJ1-1; TRBD1 aligns across 8 bases. The CDR3 has 16 amino acids. Germline V gene data show CDR1 as LGHNA and CDR2 as YNFKEQ. The V and J ends lost 0 bases and 5 bases, in that order; junction bases with no gene match: 8. CDR3: CASSQDSDRGHTEAFF. The CDR3 coding sequence is TGTGCCAGCAGCCAAGATAGTGACAGGGGACATACTGAAGCTTTCTTT.

This chain links TRBV5-8 with TRBJ1-4, with TRBD1 matching over 9 bases. CDR1 and CDR2 from the germline V gene are SGHTS and YDEGEE. The CDR3 runs 17 residues. Unmatched junction bases numbered 6, after V lost 0 bases and J lost 3 bases. DNA for the CDR3: TGTGCCAGCAGCTTGGGACAGGGGGGGATTGCTAATGAAAAACTGTTTTTT. Encoded protein: CASSLGQGGIANEKLFF.

V usage is TRBV29-1 and J usage is TRBJ2-7; TRBD1 might be the D (5 bases). V lost 6 bases to trimming and J lost 4 bases, with 19 bases between them. Germline lookup yields CDR1 SQVTM and CDR2 ANQGSEA. The length of the CDR3 is 14 residues. CDR3 nucleotide sequence: TGCAGCGTCCTCGTTGACAGTTATCCTTACGAGCAGTACTTC. This gives the protein CSVLVDSYPYEQYF.

The V call is TRBV9, the J call TRBJ2-1; 7 bases are a match to TRBD2. The J segment lost 10 bases and the V segment lost 6 bases, leaving 25 bases of the junction unmatched. The CDR3 is 18 residues long. Looked up from germline, CDR1 is SGDLS and CDR2 is YYNGEE. The CDR3 nucleotides are TGTGCCAGCACCCGAACGGGGGGTACCGGGAGCCTACGGGGGGAGCAGTTCTTC. Protein product: CASTRTGGTGSLRGEQFF.

The chain has TRBV28 and TRBJ2-7; maybe TRBD2 (6 bases). The CDR3 contains 16 residues. The germline CDR1 and CDR2 sequences are MDHEN and SYDVKM. Trimming left V 7 bases short and J 2 bases short, with 21 bases between. The CDR3 bases are TGTGCCAGCACATCTATAGTGGCTAGCGCGGCCTACGAGCAGTACTTC. Translating gives CASTSIVASAAYEQYF.

The chain has TRBV4-3 and TRBJ2-7, with a weak D call TRBD1 (5 bases). CDR3 length: 14 residues. CDR1 and CDR2 from the germline V gene are LGHNA and YSLEER. Trimming shortened V by 1 base and J by 4 bases, and 11 bases separated the two germline ends. In DNA, the CDR3 is TGCGCCAGCAGCCAAGTTAAGGGGTCGTACGAGCAGTACTTC. It is translated as CASSQVKGSYEQYF.

The rearrangement links TRBV18 to TRBJ2-5; maybe TRBD2 (6 bases). The CDR3 is made up of 14 amino acids. Trimming removed 8 bases at V and 5 bases at J, with 18 bases between. Germline CDR1 reads KGHSH; CDR2 reads LQKENI. The CDR3 spells CASLIGGPTETQYF. The DNA of the CDR3 is TGTGCCAGCCTTATAGGAGGGCCTACGGAGACCCAGTACTTC.

This chain uses TRBV7-2 with TRBJ1-5, with D uncertain. Germline CDR1 reads SGHTA; CDR2 reads FQGNSA. V dropped 0 bases and J dropped 3 bases, with 6 bases sitting between them. This CDR3 region has 14 residues. CDR3 residues: CASSLAIANQPQHF. The CDR3 DNA sequence: TGTGCCAGCAGCTTAGCGATAGCCAATCAGCCCCAGCATTTT. Together with reference TRBV7-2 and TRBJ1-5, the CDR3 gives the full variable domain: GAGVSQSPSNKVTEKGKDVELRCDPISGHTALYWYRQSLGQGLEFLIYFQGNSAPDKSGLPSDRFSAERTGGSVSTLTIQRTQQEDSAVYLCASSLAIANQPQHFGDGTRLSIL.

The rearrangement links TRBV7-6 to TRBJ1-1; 7 bases are a match to TRBD1. This CDR3 region has 13 residues. Per the germline V gene, CDR1 is SGHVS and CDR2 is FNYEAQ. V lost 5 bases and J lost 4; bases outside the gene matches: 4. The CDR3 DNA reads as TGTGCCAGCAGCCGAGACAGGGTCACTGAAGCTTTCTTT. It encodes CASSRDRVTEAFF.

This chain links TRBV28 with TRBJ1-6, with D maybe TRBD1 (5 bases). Germline CDR1 MDHEN, CDR2 SYDVKM. CDR3 length: 13 residues. The germline V and J ends were trimmed by 8 bases and 7 bases, with 12 bases remaining between them. The DNA of the CDR3 is TGTGCCAGCCGGCAGGGTCCAAATTCACCCCTCCACTTT. Translation gives CASRQGPNSPLHF.

The chain recombines TRBV6-5 with TRBJ1-2; 8 nucleotides align to TRBD1. There are 11 residues in the CDR3. V dropped 6 bases and J dropped 8; count of bases not matched to a gene: 2. Germline assignment: CDR1 MNHEY and CDR2 SVGAGI. The CDR3 region is CASRNRGGYTF. For the CDR3, the DNA is TGTGCCAGCAGAAACAGGGGGGGCTACACCTTC.

The chain employs TRBV7-9 and TRBJ1-4; TRBD1 might be the D (6 bases). V shed 5 bases and J shed 0 bases, with 13 bases lying between them. The CDR3 spans 16 residues. Germline CDR1 is SEHNR and CDR2 is FQNEAQ (reference sequence). The CDR3 here is CASSQTGHATNEKLFF. CDR3 coding DNA: TGTGCCAGCAGCCAGACGGGACACGCAACTAATGAAAAACTGTTTTTT.

The V call is TRBV29-1, the J call TRBJ2-3, with D perhaps TRBD2 (7 bases). V lost 5 bases and J lost 6, with 15 bases in between. There are 13 residues in the CDR3. In germline, CDR1 is SQVTM, CDR2 ANQGSEA. The CDR3 sequence is CSVFGGRGDTQYF. CDR3 nucleotides: TGCAGCGTTTTCGGGGGGCGGGGGGATACGCAGTATTTT.

The CDR3 DNA reads TGTGCCAGTAGTCGTACAGGGGGGATATCAAACACCGGGGAGCTGTTTTTT. This translates into CASSRTGGISNTGELFF. The gene calls are TRBV19 and TRBJ2-2, with 8 nucleotides matching TRBD1. The CDR3 has 17 amino acids. The V segment lost 5 bases and the J segment 2 bases; nucleotides outside the gene matches: 10. Germline V gives CDR1 LNHDA, CDR2 SQIVND (reference sequence).

The chain carries TRBV6-1 and TRBJ2-5; D is unresolved. CDR3 length equals 11 residues. The V end lost 5 bases, the J end lost 5 bases, and 6 bases lay between the germline ends. Germline V gene lookup returns CDR1 MNHNS and CDR2 SASEGT. The CDR3 is CASSSLETQYF. The CDR3 region has the DNA TGTGCCAGCAGTTCCTTGGAGACCCAGTACTTC.

The genes are TRBV9 and TRBJ2-1; D remains ambiguous. The CDR3 covers 13 residues. Trimming removed 0 bases from V and 7 bases from J, with 8 bases in between. Germline loops: CDR1 SGDLS, CDR2 YYNGEE. CDR3 bases: TGTGCCAGCAGCGTAGACCCCCTAAATGAGCAGTTCTTC. This translates into CASSVDPLNEQFF.

This chain joins TRBV2 and TRBJ2-1, with 10 bases lining up with TRBD1. Per the germline V gene, CDR1 is SNHLY and CDR2 is FYNNEI. V trimming: 4 bases; J trimming: 7 bases; junction bases outside the gene matches: 10. CDR3 length: 16 residues. CDR3 coding DNA: TGTGCCAGCAGTGGGAGGGGGACAGGGGTCCAAAATGAGCAGTTCTTC. It codes for CASSGRGTGVQNEQFF.

The CDR3 sequence: CASSPTTGGKNQPQHF. The CDR3 DNA follows: TGTGCCAGCTCACCGACGACAGGGGGTAAGAATCAGCCCCAGCATTTT. This chain uses TRBV18 with TRBJ1-5; 9 bases match TRBD1. From germline, CDR1 is KGHSH and CDR2 LQKENI. This CDR3 comprises 16 residues. V lost 3 bases, J lost 4 bases, and 7 bases stayed unmatched.

The genes are TRBV5-8 and TRBJ2-1, with 7 positions matching TRBD1. Per the germline V gene, CDR1 is SGHTS and CDR2 is YDEGEE. Trimming cost V 0 bases and J 5 bases; bases outside gene matches: 11. This CDR3 is built from 17 residues. CDR3 in DNA: TGTGCCAGCAGCTTGGGGGTGACAGGGTTAAGTGACAATGAGCAGTTCTTC. It specifies CASSLGVTGLSDNEQFF.

V and J are TRBV4-2 and TRBJ2-1; 8 bases match TRBD2. Germline V CDR1 and CDR2: LGHNA, YNFKEQ. The V segment lost 0 bases and the J segment 6 bases; nucleotides outside the gene matches: 4. This CDR3 comprises 15 residues. The DNA for the CDR3 is TGTGCCAGCAGCCAAGATACGGGAGGGGGCAATGAGCAGTTCTTC. Translated: CASSQDTGGGNEQFF.

CDR3 DNA sequence: TGTGCCAGCAGCCCAGAAGCGGGAGGGCCGTCTCATGAGCAGTTCTTC. This translates into CASSPEAGGPSHEQFF. The V call is TRBV4-2, the J call TRBJ2-1, with 10 bases that match TRBD2. This CDR3 spans 16 amino acids. V gave up 4 bases and J gave up 8 bases; unmatched junction bases: 11. The germline V gene has CDR1 LGHNA and CDR2 YNFKEQ.